The rows below give T cell receptor beta chains drawn from one sample of a study of T-cell reconstitution after alpha-beta-depleted transplantation in children. TCRdb re-called the PCR reads with MiXCR, one entry per CDR3 protein. In the table there are 45,000 to 60,000 distinct CDR3 sequences, around 53% of which are singletons. This specimen was peripheral blood, taken before TCRalphabeta/CD19-depleted stem cell transplant. The receptors here all came from a boy under two years old with SCID, due to receive a stem cell transplant. CDR3s include the opening cysteine and the closing phenylalanine or tryptophan. A D gene is named only where the DNA matches it firmly. Not every row has a clone size; where given, it reads once, few, many or a size class.

v_call	cdr3_length	d_call	clone_size	j_call	cdr3_aa	cdr3_nt
TRBV7-2	15	TRBD2	NA	TRBJ2-7	CASSLGTSGTHEQYF	TGTGCCAGCAGCTTAGGGACTAGCGGGACCCACGAGCAGTACTTC
TRBV20-1	14	TRBD1	NA	TRBJ2-7	CSASDDRVEYEQYF	TGCAGTGCTTCCGACGACAGGGTTGAATACGAGCAGTACTTC
TRBV7-2	16	TRBD1	many	TRBJ1-1	CASSPGTGVGNTEAFF	TGTGCCAGCAGCCCCGGGACAGGGGTCGGGAACACTGAAGCTTTCTTT
TRBV4-3	16	TRBD2	NA	TRBJ2-2	CASSQESGGFSGELFF	TGCGCCAGCAGCCAAGAGAGCGGGGGGTTCAGCGGGGAGCTGTTTTTT
TRBV18	15	TRBD2	NA	TRBJ2-7	CASSQTSGALYEQYF	TGTGCCAGCTCACAGACTAGCGGGGCTCTCTACGAGCAGTACTTC
TRBV12-3/TRBV12-4	13	NA	NA	TRBJ2-5	CASRPDRQETQYF	TGTGCCAGCAGACCCGACAGACAAGAGACCCAGTACTTC
TRBV6-1	14	NA	NA	TRBJ2-7	CASSGGDPPLEQYF	TGTGCCAGCAGTGGAGGGGACCCGCCCTTGGAGCAGTACTTC
TRBV20-1	12	NA	NA	TRBJ2-5	CSAPRGGQTQYF	TGCAGTGCTCCCCGGGGCGGACAGACCCAGTACTTC
TRBV6-5	16	NA	many	TRBJ1-2	CASSYSSGGAIYGYTF	TGTGCCAGCAGTTACTCCTCCGGGGGGGCGATCTATGGCTACACCTTC
TRBV6-2/TRBV6-3	17	TRBD1	NA	TRBJ2-3	CASSIPPGQGAGDTQYF	TGTGCCAGCAGTATACCCCCGGGACAGGGGGCCGGAGATACGCAGTATTTT
TRBV15	15	NA	NA	TRBJ2-7	CATSGGGRGAYEQYF	TGTGCCACCAGCGGAGGGGGGAGGGGAGCCTACGAGCAGTACTTC
TRBV12-3/TRBV12-4	11	NA	few	TRBJ1-2	CASSFIDGYTF	TGTGCCAGCAGTTTTATAGATGGCTACACCTTC